The 6 T cell receptor beta chains given below trace back to one sample, sequenced in a study of CD8 T cells in ankylosing spondylitis. TCRdb passed the 5' RACE reads through MiXCR, listing each CDR3 protein once. The repertoire holds 350,000 or so distinct CDR3 sequences, 9.5% to 13% seen once, with more than 7% in the top ten. The sequencing input was blood, either unsorted or a sorted T cell fraction (not recorded which). The source of these receptors is a female donor with ankylosing spondylitis or in good health (not recorded which).

This clonotype was seen many times. The chain carries TRBV12-3 or TRBV12-4 and TRBJ2-7; no clear D. The CDR3 has 15 residues. Trimming took off 1 base at V and 2 bases at J, with 12 bases between the two ends. The CDR3 nucleotides are TGTGCCAGCAGTTTAGAAGGGCCCAGCCCCTACGAGCAGTACTTC. Translated: CASSLEGPSPYEQYF.

V gene TRBV5-1 combines with J gene TRBJ1-1, with D perhaps TRBD1 (6 bases). The length of the CDR3 is 14 residues. Germline CDR1 and CDR2: SGHRS and YFSETQ. V was trimmed by 0 bases and J by 5 bases, leaving 11 bases between them. CDR3 nucleotide sequence: TGCGCCAGCAGCTTGGGCGGAACAGGGACTGAAGCTTTCTTT. Its protein is CASSLGGTGTEAFF. The full variable domain, completed using reference TRBV5-1 and TRBJ1-1, is KAGVTQTPRYLIKTRGQQVTLSCSPISGHRSVSWYQQTPGQGLQFLFEYFSETQRNKGNFPGRFSGRQFSNSRSEMNVSTLELGDSALYLCASSLGGTGTEAFFGQGTRLTVV.

The chain recombines TRBV5-4 with TRBJ2-2; D ambiguous. The CDR3 spans 14 residues. Germline V gene data show CDR1 as SGHNT and CDR2 as YYREEE (reference sequence). Trimming removed 0 bases at V and 4 bases at J, with 7 bases between. CDR3 coding DNA: TGTGCCAGCAGCTTGGAGCAATTCACCGGGGAGCTGTTTTTT. Its translation is CASSLEQFTGELFF. Complete variable domain (other parts from reference TRBV5-4 and TRBJ2-2): ETGVTQSPTHLIKTRGQQVTLRCSSQSGHNTVSWYQQALGQGPQFIFQYYREEENGRGNFPPRFSGLQFPNYSSELNVNALELDDSALYLCASSLEQFTGELFFGEGSRLTVL.

The chain uses TRBV5-1 and TRBJ2-3, with 10 bases that match TRBD2. Germline trimming cut 4 bases from V and 4 bases from J; bases unmatched to any gene: 9. Germline CDR1 is SGHRS and CDR2 is YFSETQ. CDR3 length: 16 residues. In nucleotides, the CDR3 is TGCGCCAGCAGCCATACGACTAGCGGGTTCCCAGATACGCAGTATTTT. Protein product: CASSHTTSGFPDTQYF.

This clonotype was observed at least ten times. V is TRBV7-2 and J is TRBJ1-1, with 8 bases that match TRBD1. Germline CDR1 reads SGHTA; CDR2 reads FQGNSA. There are 14 residues in the CDR3. V trimming: 5 bases; J trimming: 4 bases; junction bases outside the gene matches: 6. The CDR3, as DNA: TGTGCCAGCAGCCGACAGGGGTTAAGCACTGAAGCTTTCTTT. Translating gives CASSRQGLSTEAFF.

This clonotype has a count of ten or more. V usage is TRBV20-1 and J usage is TRBJ2-3; D is perhaps TRBD1 (6 bases). The CDR3 length is 15 residues. Germline CDR1 DFQATT, CDR2 SNEGSKA (reference sequence). V was trimmed by 0 bases and J by 5 bases, leaving 15 bases between them. The CDR3 nucleotides are TGCAGTGCTAGAGACCCAACAGGGCAGGGAGATACGCAGTATTTT. Its protein is CSARDPTGQGDTQYF.